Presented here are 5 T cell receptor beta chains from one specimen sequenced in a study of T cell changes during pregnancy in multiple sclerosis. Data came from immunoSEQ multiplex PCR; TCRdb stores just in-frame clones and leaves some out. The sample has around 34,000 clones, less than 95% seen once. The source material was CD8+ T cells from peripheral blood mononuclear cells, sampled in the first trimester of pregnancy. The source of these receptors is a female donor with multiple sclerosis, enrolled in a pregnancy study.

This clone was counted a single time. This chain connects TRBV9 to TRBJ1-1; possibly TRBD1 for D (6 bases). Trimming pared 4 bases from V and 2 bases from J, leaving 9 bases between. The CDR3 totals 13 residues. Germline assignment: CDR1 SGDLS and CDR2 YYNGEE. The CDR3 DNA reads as TGTGCCAGCAGCTTCGGGACAAACACTGAAGCTTTCTTT. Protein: CASSFGTNTEAFF.

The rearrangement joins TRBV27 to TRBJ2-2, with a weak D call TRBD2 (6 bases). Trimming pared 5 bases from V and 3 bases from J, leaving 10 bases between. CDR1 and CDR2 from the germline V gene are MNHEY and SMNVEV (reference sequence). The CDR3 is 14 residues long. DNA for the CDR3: TGTGCCAGCAGTGCTGGACTACACACCGGGGAGCTGTTTTTT. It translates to CASSAGLHTGELFF.

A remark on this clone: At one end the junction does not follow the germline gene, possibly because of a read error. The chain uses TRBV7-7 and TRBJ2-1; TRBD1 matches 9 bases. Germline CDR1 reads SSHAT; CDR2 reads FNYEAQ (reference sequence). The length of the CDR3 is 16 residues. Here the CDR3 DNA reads TGTGCTAGCAGCAATCGGGACAGGGCCCCCTACAATGAGCAGTTCTTC. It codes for CASSNRDRAPYNEQFF. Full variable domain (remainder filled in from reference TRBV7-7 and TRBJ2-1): GAGVSQSPRYKVTKRGQDVTLRCDPISSHATLYWYQQALGQGPEFLTYFNYEAQPDKSGLPSDRFSAERPEGSISTLTIQRTEQRDSAMYRCASSNRDRAPYNEQFFGPGTRLTVL.

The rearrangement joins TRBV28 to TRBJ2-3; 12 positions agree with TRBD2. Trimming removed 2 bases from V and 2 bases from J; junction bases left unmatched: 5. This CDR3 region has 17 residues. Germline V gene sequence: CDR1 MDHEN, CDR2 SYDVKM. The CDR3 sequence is CASSLQLAGGPTDTQYF. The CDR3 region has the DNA TGTGCCAGCAGTTTACAACTAGCGGGAGGACCCACAGATACGCAGTATTTT.

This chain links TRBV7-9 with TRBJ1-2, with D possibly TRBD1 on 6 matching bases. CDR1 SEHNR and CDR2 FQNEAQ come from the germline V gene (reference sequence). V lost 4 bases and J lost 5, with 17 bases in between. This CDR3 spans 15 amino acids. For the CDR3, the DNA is TGTGCCAGCAGCTCCGGGGGGGGACAAGCATATGGCTACACCTTC. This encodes CASSSGGGQAYGYTF.